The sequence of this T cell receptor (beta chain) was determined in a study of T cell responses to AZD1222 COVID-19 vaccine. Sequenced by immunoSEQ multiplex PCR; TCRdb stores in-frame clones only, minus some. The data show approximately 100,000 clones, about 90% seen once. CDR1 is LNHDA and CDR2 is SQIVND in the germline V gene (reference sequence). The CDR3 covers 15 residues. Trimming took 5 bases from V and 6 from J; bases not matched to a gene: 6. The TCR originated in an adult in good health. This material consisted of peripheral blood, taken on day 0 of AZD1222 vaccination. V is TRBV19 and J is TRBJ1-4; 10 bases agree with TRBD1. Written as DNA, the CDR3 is TGTGCCAGTAGTCCTAGACAGGGGGCATATGAAAAACTGTTTTTT. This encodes CASSPRQGAYEKLFF.